The present TCR beta chain was sequenced within a study of T cell changes during pregnancy in multiple sclerosis (dated by TCRdb to 2018 to 2020). As for the study more broadly: Changes in the T cell repertoire over the course of pregnancy were examined in this study in women with multiple sclerosis.

The germline V gene specifies KGHSH as CDR1 and LQKENI as CDR2. Clipping removes 2 bases from V and 3 bases from J, with 5 as the unmatched junction base count. There are 15 amino acids in the CDR3, from cysteine to phenylalanine inclusive. Of the read, only the CDR3 DNA is kept; its 45 bases are in frame from base 1. Library method: the immunoSEQ multiplex PCR assay. In its TCRdb copy, this immuneACCESS table keeps in-frame sequences only and misses some clones. Where compared with another copy, unresolved V genes explain less than half of these, and the others have no known cause. The sample yields 35,000 to 50,000 clones; roughly 90% were counted once. The top ten clones comprise 1.2% of the sample. Comment on this clone: The specificity of this receptor is unknown. Per-nucleotide qualities are absent, and no much larger clonotype sits a single base away.

The chain is made from TRBV18 and TRBJ2-3; the junction holds 7 bases that match TRBD2. The specimen was CD4+ T cells from peripheral blood mononuclear cells, collected in the second trimester of pregnancy. The receptor was derived from a female donor with multiple sclerosis, enrolled in a pregnancy study. Here the CDR3 is given as CASSPMREGTDTQYF. The DNA sequence reads TGTGCCAGCTCACCAATGAGGGAGGGGACAGATACGCAGTATTTT.